The source of this T cell receptor (beta chain) is a study of T cells in localized non-small cell lung cancer. The CDR3 consists of 10 residues. The V end was cut by 4 bases, the J end by 9 bases, with 9 bases between. Germline CDR1 is GTSNPN and CDR2 is SVGIG (reference sequence). Only in-frame clones appear in the TCRdb table, and some are missing; sequencing was by immunoSEQ multiplex PCR. Altogether tens of thousands of clones are present, approximately 90% being singletons, with the ten largest covering roughly 20%. This sequence originates from a woman aged 40-70 years with stage I squamous cell lung carcinoma. V gene TRBV30 combines with J gene TRBJ1-1; D is unresolved. The sample here was peripheral blood, taken before any cancer treatment. The CDR3, as DNA: TGTGCCTGGATCCGGTGGAAAGCTTTCTTT. This gives the protein CAWIRWKAFF.